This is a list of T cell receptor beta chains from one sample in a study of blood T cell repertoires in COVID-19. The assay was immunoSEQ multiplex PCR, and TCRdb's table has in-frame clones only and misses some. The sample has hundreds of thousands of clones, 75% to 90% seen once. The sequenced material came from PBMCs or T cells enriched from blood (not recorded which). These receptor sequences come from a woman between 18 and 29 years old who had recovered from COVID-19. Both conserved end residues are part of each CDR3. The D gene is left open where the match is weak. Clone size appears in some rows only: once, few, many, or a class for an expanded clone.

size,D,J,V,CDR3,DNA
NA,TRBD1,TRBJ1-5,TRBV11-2,CASSRMTGGSNQPQHF,TGTGCCAGCAGCCGAATGACAGGGGGAAGCAATCAGCCCCAGCATTTT
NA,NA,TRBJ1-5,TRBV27,CASSIAGSNQPQHF,TGTGCCAGCAGTATAGCCGGGAGCAATCAGCCCCAGCATTTT
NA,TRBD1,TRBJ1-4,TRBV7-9,CASSLPPGQNLREKLFF,TGTGCCAGCAGCTTACCACCGGGACAGAACCTCAGGGAAAAACTGTTTTTT
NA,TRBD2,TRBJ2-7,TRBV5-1,CASSSASGAYEQYF,TGCGCCAGCAGCTCCGCTAGCGGGGCCTACGAGCAGTACTTC
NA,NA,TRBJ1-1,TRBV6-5,CASSYRGGRAEAFF,TGTGCCAGCAGTTACAGGGGGGGGAGGGCTGAAGCTTTCTTT
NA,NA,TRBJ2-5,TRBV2,CASKLDSKETQYF,TGTGCCAGCAAATTGGACAGTAAAGAGACCCAGTACTTC
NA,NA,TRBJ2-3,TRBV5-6,CASSLGAGASTDTQYF,TGTGCCAGCAGCTTGGGTGCGGGGGCTAGCACAGATACGCAGTATTTT
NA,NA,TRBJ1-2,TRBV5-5,CASSLDRGAQNYGYTF,TGTGCCAGCAGCTTGGACCGGGGGGCGCAGAACTATGGCTACACCTTC
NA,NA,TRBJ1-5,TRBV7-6,CASSFGPRNSNQPQHF,TGTGCCAGCAGCTTCGGTCCGCGGAATAGCAATCAGCCCCAGCATTTT
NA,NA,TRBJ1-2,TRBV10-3,CAISVTPGGYTF,TGTGCCATCAGTGTGACCCCGGGTGGCTACACCTTC
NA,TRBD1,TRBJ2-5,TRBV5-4,CASRRQGVETQYF,TGTGCCAGCAGACGACAGGGAGTGGAGACCCAGTACTTC
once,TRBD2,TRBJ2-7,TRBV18,CASSISGDSYEQYF,TGTGCCAGCTCTATTAGCGGGGACTCCTACGAGCAGTACTTC
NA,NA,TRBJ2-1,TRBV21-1,CASSAPAGTEYNEQFF,TGTGCCAGCAGCGCCCCAGCGGGGACTGAATACAATGAGCAGTTCTTC
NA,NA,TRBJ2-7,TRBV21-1,CASSKLQLDRALYEQYF,TGTGCCAGCAGCAAACTTCAACTCGACAGGGCACTCTACGAGCAGTACTTC
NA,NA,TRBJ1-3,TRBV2,CASSSDTNSGNTIYF,TGTGCCAGCAGTTCCGACACGAACTCTGGAAACACCATATATTTT
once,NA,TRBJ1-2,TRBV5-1,CASSFDSYGYTF,TGCGCCAGCAGCTTCGACAGTTATGGCTACACCTTC
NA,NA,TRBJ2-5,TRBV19,CASSWGGAGEETQYF,TGTGCCAGTAGTTGGGGGGGCGCGGGGGAAGAGACCCAGTACTTC
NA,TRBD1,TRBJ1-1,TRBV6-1,CASSEQGAIGTEAFF,TGTGCCAGCAGTGAACAGGGGGCGATCGGCACTGAAGCTTTCTTT
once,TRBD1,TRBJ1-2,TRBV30,CAWRSPGQGSWGYTF,TGTGCCTGGAGGTCCCCGGGACAGGGGTCGTGGGGCTACACCTTC
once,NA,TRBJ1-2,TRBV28,CASVAERGYTF,TGTGCCAGCGTTGCAGAGAGGGGCTACACCTTC
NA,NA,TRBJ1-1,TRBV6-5,CASSLIDSMNTEAFF,TGTGCCAGCAGCCTAATCGACAGTATGAACACTGAAGCTTTCTTT
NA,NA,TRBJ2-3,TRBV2,CASMMAPGGTDTQYF,TGTGCCAGCATGATGGCCCCCGGGGGCACAGATACGCAGTATTTT